Here is one TCR beta chain with its context. Its antigen is still unknown. The CDR3 is made up of 15 amino acids. V lost 4 bases and J 7 bases, leaving 17 bases between the germline ends. CDR1 and CDR2 (germline): LGHDT, YNNKEL (reference sequence). The data derive from a study of identical twins. Whole-study findings and limits: In drawing conclusions, the study used cross-sectional statistical analysis and did not follow the same donors. Monozygotic twin pairs showed more out-of-frame TCR alpha sharing than models estimated.

TCRdb ran MiXCR on the 5' RACE reads and lists one entry per CDR3 protein. The table shows fewer than 450,000 distinct CDR3 sequences, with roughly 9% occurring only once. The J gene is TRBJ2-1, the V gene TRBV3-1, with D possibly being TRBD1 or TRBD2 (5 bases each). The TCR originated in a woman between 50 and 59 years old in good health. The sequenced sample consisted of naive T cells sorted from blood. CDR3 DNA: TGTGCCAGCAGCCTGGGACCCTTATATGGGAATGAGCAGTTCTTC. Its protein is CASSLGPLYGNEQFF.